These 30 T cell receptor beta chains share one sample of origin, sequenced in a study of T cells in Graves' hyperthyroidism and ophthalmopathy. It was RNA transcripts that yielded the amplified TCR beta CDR3 regions. First-round RT-PCR targeting the TCR CDR3 was performed with the HTBI primer set. TCRdb re-called the multiplex PCR reads with MiXCR, one entry per CDR3 protein. This sample yields 610,000 or so distinct CDR3 sequences, of which 46% are seen a single time; around 7.7% belongs to the top ten. Sequenced material: peripheral blood or thyroid tissue (not recorded which). The receptors were sampled from a woman aged 18 to 35 with Graves' hyperthyroidism.

This clonotype was picked up a small number of times. The chain carries TRBV6-2 or TRBV6-3 and TRBJ2-7; D is unclear. The tail of the sequence fits TRBJ2-1 better, so the J call may be wrong. Germline V lookup: CDR1 MNHEY, CDR2 SVGEGT. The CDR3 has 10 residues. The CDR3 here is CASRDNEQFF. CDR3 nucleotide sequence: TGTGCCAGCAGGGACAATGAGCAGTTCTTC.

Of note for this clonotype: The junction and the germline gene differ at one end; a read error may be behind it. The CDR3 nucleotides are TGCAGTGCTAGCGGGACAGGGCTAGCCAAAAACATTCAGTACTGG. It codes for CSASGTGLAKNIQYW. This chain joins TRBV20-1 and TRBJ2-4; 9 bases agree with TRBD1. The CDR3 consists of 15 residues. The germline CDR1 and CDR2 sequences are DFQATT and SNEGSKA (reference sequence).

In this sample, this clonotype turned up many times. This chain joins TRBV15 and TRBJ1-3; no clear D gene. Germline loops: CDR1 LNHNV, CDR2 YYDKDF (reference sequence). V shed 0 bases and J shed 2 bases, with 8 bases lying between them. CDR3 length: 15 residues. Here the CDR3 reads CATSRDQETGNTIYF. CDR3 nucleotides: TGTGCCACCAGCAGAGATCAGGAGACTGGAAACACCATATATTTT.

The rearrangement joins TRBV6-6 to TRBJ2-2; maybe TRBD2 (5 bases). CDR3 length equals 18 residues. From germline, CDR1 is MNHNY and CDR2 SVGAGI (reference sequence). Between the trimmed V and J ends, which lost 2 bases and 4 bases, there was a span of 20 bases. Here the CDR3 reads CASSYPSRRTVSTGELFF. The CDR3 coding sequence is TGTGCCAGCAGTTACCCTTCTCGACGGACTGTTAGCACCGGGGAGCTGTTTTTT.

This clonotype was detected ten times or more. This sequence joins TRBV5-4 and TRBJ2-2, with 14 bases aligning to TRBD2. The CDR3 consists of 16 residues. CDR1 and CDR2 (germline): SGHNT, YYREEE (reference sequence). Trimming cost V 5 bases and J 6 bases; bases outside gene matches: 6. CDR3 sequence: CASRRLAGGPSGELFF. Here the CDR3 DNA reads TGTGCCAGCAGGCGACTAGCGGGAGGGCCATCCGGGGAGCTGTTTTTT. Together with reference TRBV5-4 and TRBJ2-2, the CDR3 gives the full variable domain: ETGVTQSPTHLIKTRGQQVTLRCSSQSGHNTVSWYQQALGQGPQFIFQYYREEENGRGNFPPRFSGLQFPNYSSELNVNALELDDSALYLCASRRLAGGPSGELFFGEGSRLTVL.

The gene calls are TRBV6-6 and TRBJ1-4; TRBD1 is a possible D gene (5 bases). This CDR3 region has 16 residues. CDR1 and CDR2 from the germline V gene are MNHNY and SVGAGI (reference sequence). Trimming stripped 2 bases from V and 3 bases from J, with 13 bases between. The CDR3 is CASSYLGAPANEKLFF. The CDR3 DNA follows: TGTGCCAGCAGTTACCTCGGGGCGCCGGCTAATGAAAAACTGTTTTTT.

This clonotype was counted at least ten times. The CDR3 bases are TGTGCCAGCAGTGAATTGGGAGACAGCCCCTACGAGCAGTACTTC. Amino acids: CASSELGDSPYEQYF. The chain has TRBV6-1 and TRBJ2-7; D tentatively fits TRBD1 or TRBD2 (5 bases each). CDR3 length: 15 residues. Looked up from germline, CDR1 is MNHNS and CDR2 is SASEGT. Trimming took off 2 bases at V and 2 bases at J, with 13 bases between the two ends.

J is TRBJ2-7 and V is TRBV11-2, with D hard to call. This CDR3 region has 15 residues. With 8 bases removed from V and 0 bases from J, the gap between germline ends came to 17 bases. The germline CDR1 and CDR2 sequences are SGHAT and FQNNGV. The CDR3 DNA reads TGTGCCAGCTTGGTTCCAGCCCCGAGCTCCTACGAGCAGTACTTC. It translates to CASLVPAPSSYEQYF.

The rearrangement links TRBV12-3 or TRBV12-4 to TRBJ2-7; perhaps TRBD2 as D (6 bases). The CDR3 consists of 15 residues. V dropped 3 bases and J dropped 6 bases, with 18 bases sitting between them. Here the CDR3 reads CASSLPSDMASEQYF. For the CDR3, the DNA is TGTGCCAGCAGTTTGCCTAGCGACATGGCCAGCGAGCAGTACTTC.

The V gene is TRBV24-1, the J gene TRBJ1-1; TRBD1 is a possible D gene (5 bases). V dropped 12 bases and J dropped 14 bases, with 33 bases sitting between them. The germline CDR1 and CDR2 sequences are KGHDR and SFDVKD. CDR3 length: 15 amino acids. CDR3 nucleotides: TGTGCCTCCGCCGGGGGACGGGGCAAATACAATGAGCAGTTCTTT. Translation gives CASAGGRGKYNEQFF.

This clonotype was seen more than once but under ten times. V gene TRBV5-1 combines with J gene TRBJ2-5; D perhaps matches TRBD2 (5 bases). Germline CDR1 reads SGHRS; CDR2 reads YFSETQ. V lost 2 bases to trimming and J lost 5 bases, with 13 bases between them. The CDR3 has 14 residues. In DNA, the CDR3 is TGCGCCAGCAGCTTTCGTGGGCCGGGGGAGACCCAGTACTTC. Translation: CASSFRGPGETQYF.

V gene TRBV29-1 combines with J gene TRBJ1-1; possibly TRBD1 for D (5 bases). In germline, CDR1 is SQVTM, CDR2 ANQGSEA. There are 12 residues in the CDR3. V was trimmed by 8 bases and J by 5 bases, leaving 15 bases between them. As DNA, the CDR3 is TGCAGCCTTGTGCGAAAGGGGACTGAAGCTTTCTTT. Translation gives CSLVRKGTEAFF.

This clonotype was seen just once. This sequence joins TRBV7-6 and TRBJ2-7; TRBD1 might be the D (5 bases). V shed 1 base and J shed 5 bases, with 9 bases lying between them. CDR1 and CDR2 (germline): SGHVS, FNYEAQ. This CDR3 has 13 amino acids. CDR3: CASSLGWGNEQYF. In DNA, the CDR3 is TGTGCCAGCAGCTTAGGATGGGGCAACGAGCAGTACTTC.

This clonotype was counted only a few times. The chain joins TRBV29-1 to TRBJ1-1; D is perhaps TRBD1 (6 bases). V lost 5 bases and J lost 6, with 16 bases in between. CDR3 size: 13 residues. The germline V gene has CDR1 SQVTM and CDR2 ANQGSEA. CDR3 protein: CSVRAGVLPEAFF. CDR3 coding DNA: TGCAGCGTTAGGGCAGGGGTCTTGCCTGAAGCTTTCTTT.

This clonotype was picked up a small number of times. A read error is possible here, since a much larger clone lies one base away. The V and J genes are TRBV12-5 and TRBJ1-2, with D perhaps TRBD1 (6 bases). The V gene's germline CDR1 is LGHNT and CDR2 FRNRAP. This CDR3 has 14 residues. Trimming removed 4 bases from V and 7 bases from J, with 16 bases in between. CDR3 DNA sequence: TGTGCTAGTGGTTCCGGGGCAGGGGTCGGTGGCTACACCTTC. Its translation is CASGSGAGVGGYTF.

At least ten counts were recorded for this clonotype. This chain joins TRBV15 and TRBJ1-6; TRBD1 matches at 9 bases. The CDR3 covers 17 residues. CDR1 and CDR2 from the germline V gene are LNHNV and YYDKDF (reference sequence). The trim removed 5 bases at V and 7 bases at J, leaving 12 bases unmatched. This CDR3 reads CATSGELQGAANSPLHF. The DNA for the CDR3 is TGTGCCACCAGCGGGGAATTACAGGGGGCCGCGAATTCACCCCTCCACTTT.

This clonotype was seen at least ten times. The CDR3 sequence: CASSSVLFGEQETQYF. DNA of the CDR3: TGTGCCAGCAGTTCGGTGTTATTCGGGGAACAAGAGACCCAGTACTTC. J is TRBJ2-5 and V is TRBV6-2 or TRBV6-3; a weak D match, TRBD2 (5 bases). The CDR3 has 16 residues. Per germline, CDR1 MNHEY and CDR2 SVGEGT. V was trimmed by 4 bases and J by 2 bases, leaving 17 bases between them.

Worth noting for this clonotype: A much larger clone differs by one base, so this may be a read error. For the CDR3, the DNA is TGTGCCTGGGACAGGACAAGCTCTGGGGCCAACGTCCTGACTTTC. Encoded protein: CAWDRTSSGANVLTF. This chain uses TRBV7-9 with TRBJ2-6, with 8 positions matching TRBD1. There are 15 residues in the CDR3. V was clipped by 11 bases and J by 0 bases; unmatched bases: 6. Germline V gene lookup returns CDR1 SEHNR and CDR2 FQNEAQ (reference sequence).

V usage is TRBV29-1 and J usage is TRBJ1-1, with TRBD1 identical over 7 bases. The germline V gene has CDR1 SQVTM and CDR2 ANQGSEA. Unmatched junction bases numbered 19, after V lost 7 bases and J lost 14 bases. The CDR3 has 13 amino acids. The CDR3 spells CSATGQVDNEQFF. CDR3 sequence (DNA): TGCAGCGCTACCGGACAGGTTGACAATGAGCAGTTCTTT.

The CDR3 nucleotides are TGCAGCGTTGAACGGGGGCAGCCCCAGCATTTT. Translation gives CSVERGQPQHF. The rearrangement links TRBV29-1 to TRBJ1-5; D is possibly TRBD1 (5 bases). The germline gives CDR1 SQVTM, CDR2 ANQGSEA. Trimming shortened V by 2 bases and J by 7 bases, and 6 bases separated the two germline ends. The CDR3 sequence is 11 residues long.

This clonotype came up a few times. The rearrangement uses TRBV24-1 and TRBJ1-2, with D unclear. Trimming left V 7 bases short and J 4 bases short, with 12 bases between. The germline gives CDR1 KGHDR, CDR2 SFDVKD. The CDR3 length is 13 residues. For the CDR3, the DNA is TGTGCCACCAGCGGAGAGGCGGGCTATGGCTACACCTTC. It specifies CATSGEAGYGYTF.

V gene TRBV7-9 combines with J gene TRBJ2-7; 7 nucleotides line up with TRBD1. The CDR3 sequence is 13 residues long. Germline values: CDR1 SEHNR, CDR2 FQNEAQ (reference sequence). Germline trimming cut 11 bases from V and 2 bases from J; bases unmatched to any gene: 9. The chain's CDR3 is CAGVEDRAYEQYF. DNA of the CDR3: TGTGCCGGGGTCGAAGACAGGGCCTACGAGCAGTACTTC.

In its sample, this clonotype was seen many times. The rearrangement links TRBV7-2 to TRBJ2-2, with unresolved D. Trimming removed 5 bases from V and 3 bases from J, with 13 bases in between. The V gene's germline CDR1 is SGHTA and CDR2 FQGNSA. CDR3 length: 15 amino acids. The CDR3 DNA reads as TGTGCCAGCAGCCCCGGCCCCTCTGACACCGGGGAGCTGTTTTTT. Protein: CASSPGPSDTGELFF.

With respect to this clonotype: One end of the junction is discordant with germline, which a read error may explain. This chain links TRBV7-2 with TRBJ1-5; TRBD1 aligns across 8 bases. Germline V gene data show CDR1 as SGHTA and CDR2 as FQGNSA. This CDR3 comprises 16 residues. CDR3 bases: TGTGTCAGCCATCCGATAGGGACAGGCCCCAATCAGCCCCAGCATTTT. This gives the protein CVSHPIGTGPNQPQHF.

This clonotype came up many times. J is TRBJ2-5 and V is TRBV12-3 or TRBV12-4, with D possibly TRBD2 on 5 matching bases. V gave up 5 bases and J gave up 5 bases, with 15 bases separating them. The CDR3 totals 14 residues. As DNA, the CDR3 is TGTGCCAGCAGTCGCCCGGAGGACTGGGAGACCCAGTACTTC. It is translated as CASSRPEDWETQYF.

This clonotype came up many times. The J gene is TRBJ2-7, the V gene TRBV6-5; a weak D match, TRBD1 (6 bases). The V end lost 5 bases, the J end lost 0 bases, and 14 bases lay between the germline ends. Germline V gene data show CDR1 as MNHEY and CDR2 as SVGAGI. The CDR3 consists of 15 residues. The CDR3 sequence is CASSTPSGHSYEQYF. The CDR3 DNA follows: TGTGCCAGCAGTACCCCTTCGGGACACTCCTACGAGCAGTACTTC.

This clonotype was counted at least ten times. The chain recombines TRBV4-1 with TRBJ1-1, with D possibly being TRBD1 (5 bases). This CDR3 has 16 amino acids. CDR1 MGHRA and CDR2 YSYEKL come from the germline V gene. Trimming took off 1 base at V and 6 bases at J, with 18 bases between the two ends. The DNA of the CDR3 is TGCGCCAGCAGCCAAGTTTCCCGGGGCGGTAACGCTGAAGCTTTCTTT. It specifies CASSQVSRGGNAEAFF.

The V and J genes are TRBV30 and TRBJ2-5, with D possibly being TRBD1 or TRBD2 (6 bases each). Germline CDR1 reads GTSNPN; CDR2 reads SVGIG (reference sequence). The V gene lost 4 bases and the J gene lost 5 bases, with 17 bases spanning the gap. The CDR3 spans 14 residues. The CDR3, as DNA: TGTGCCTGGACCCCGAGGGGGGTCCGGGAGACCCAGTACTTC. It specifies CAWTPRGVRETQYF.

The rearrangement uses TRBV25-1 and TRBJ1-1; 8 nucleotides match TRBD1. Germline V lookup: CDR1 MGHDK, CDR2 SYGVNS. Trimming took 6 bases from V and 5 from J; bases not matched to a gene: 20. CDR3 length: 18 amino acids. CDR3 region: CASSRIRGIQGADTEAFF. DNA of the CDR3: TGTGCCAGCAGCCGCATAAGGGGAATCCAGGGGGCAGATACTGAAGCTTTCTTT.

This clonotype was counted many times. This rearrangement joins TRBV7-7 to TRBJ1-1; weak D call: TRBD1 (6 bases). CDR3 length equals 14 residues. Trimming pared 0 bases from V and 5 bases from J, leaving 10 bases between. The germline V gene has CDR1 SSHAT and CDR2 FNYEAQ (reference sequence). Here the CDR3 reads CASSLATGKTEAFF. DNA for the CDR3: TGTGCCAGCAGCTTAGCCACAGGGAAAACTGAAGCTTTCTTT. Full variable domain (rest looked up from reference TRBV7-7 and TRBJ1-1): GAGVSQSPRYKVTKRGQDVTLRCDPISSHATLYWYQQALGQGPEFLTYFNYEAQPDKSGLPSDRFSAERPEGSISTLTIQRTEQRDSAMYRCASSLATGKTEAFFGQGTRLTVV.